This T cell receptor beta chain was retrieved from a study of blood T cell repertoires in COVID-19. Study background: Italy, Spain and the United States were the sources of the convalescent and acute COVID-19 samples. T cells, B-cell-depleted T cells, or PBMCs provided the cDNA or gDNA that served as material.

Under the authors' procedure: Reference gene primer amplification in the assay estimated nucleated cell counts. Sequencing used immunoSEQ multiplex PCR; TCRdb keeps in-frame clones, though not all of them. The V and J calls and clone size were taken over from that table, and D and trimming were inferred from the DNA. The sample shows roughly 260,000 clones, around 90% of them seen only once. V dropped 3 bases and J dropped 7 bases, with 10 bases sitting between them. The germline gives CDR1 SGDLS, CDR2 YYNGEE. The CDR3 is 13 residues long. Source material: peripheral blood. The gene calls are TRBV9 and TRBJ2-2; D is unclear. This clonotype was sampled from a woman in her forties or fifties who had recovered from COVID-19. The CDR3 is CASSALVVGELFF. The CDR3 nucleotides are TGTGCCAGCAGCGCCTTAGTGGTCGGGGAGCTGTTTTTT. The full variable domain, completed using reference TRBV9 and TRBJ2-2, is DSGVTQTPKHLITATGQRVTLRCSPRSGDLSVYWYQQSLDQGLQFLIQYYNGEERAKGNILERFSAQQFPDLHSELNLSSLELGDSALYFCASSALVVGELFFGEGSRLTVL.